This entry lists 13 T cell receptor beta chains sequenced from one sample in a study of cytomegalovirus exposure and HLA in healthy donors. PCR primers comprised 60 Vbeta and 13 Jbeta primers. TCRdb's copy holds only in-frame clones and misses some; the assay was immunoSEQ multiplex PCR. Of around 150,000 clones listed, about 81% are singletons. Input material: PBMCs. The source is a girl between 2 and 10 years old in good health and CMV-seropositive.

The chain recombines TRBV2 with TRBJ2-1, with 8 bases fitting TRBD1. V trimming: 9 bases; J trimming: 7 bases; junction bases outside the gene matches: 23. Per the germline V gene, CDR1 is SNHLY and CDR2 is FYNNEI. This CDR3 is built from 18 residues. CDR3 in amino acids: CARNELSQGAYSGNEQFF. The CDR3 DNA reads as TGTGCCAGGAACGAGTTGTCCCAGGGGGCGTATTCGGGGAATGAGCAGTTCTTC.

CDR3 DNA: TGTGCCTGGAGTCTCCGGGGTAATCAGCCCCAGCATTTT. Amino acid sequence: CAWSLRGNQPQHF. The V call is TRBV30, the J call TRBJ1-5; D is ambiguous. Trimming took off 2 bases at V and 4 bases at J, with 9 bases between the two ends. The CDR3 is 13 residues long. Looked up from germline, CDR1 is GTSNPN and CDR2 is SVGIG (reference sequence). The full variable domain, rest sourced from reference TRBV30 and TRBJ1-5, is SQTIHQWPATLVQPVGSPLSLECTVEGTSNPNLYWYRQAAGRGLQLLFYSVGIGQISSEVPQNLSASRPQDRQFILSSKKLLLSDSGFYLCAWSLRGNQPQHFGDGTRLSIL.

This clone was observed a single time. The CDR3: CAIRLTGTVDNYGYTF. The CDR3 region has the DNA TGTGCCATCAGATTAACCGGGACAGTGGACAACTATGGCTACACCTTC. J is TRBJ1-2 and V is TRBV10-3; 7 bases are a match to TRBD1. CDR3 length: 16 amino acids. The J segment lost 2 bases and the V segment lost 6 bases, leaving 12 bases of the junction unmatched. Germline V lookup: CDR1 ENHRY, CDR2 SYGVKD.

This chain links TRBV9 with TRBJ2-1; 9 nucleotides line up with TRBD1. CDR1 SGDLS and CDR2 YYNGEE come from the germline V gene. J lost 6 bases, V lost 2 bases, and 6 bases had no gene match. CDR3 length equals 15 residues. This CDR3 reads CASSVGQGGVNEQFF. CDR3 in DNA: TGTGCCAGCAGCGTGGGACAGGGAGGGGTCAATGAGCAGTTCTTC. Full variable domain (rest looked up from reference TRBV9 and TRBJ2-1): DSGVTQTPKHLITATGQRVTLRCSPRSGDLSVYWYQQSLDQGLQFLIQYYNGEERAKGNILERFSAQQFPDLHSELNLSSLELGDSALYFCASSVGQGGVNEQFFGPGTRLTVL.

The V call is TRBV2, the J call TRBJ1-1, with D possibly matching TRBD1 (5 bases). CDR3 size: 14 residues. Per the germline V gene, CDR1 is SNHLY and CDR2 is FYNNEI. The V and J ends lost 5 bases and 5 bases respectively, with 15 bases between them. The DNA of the CDR3 is TGTGCCAGCAGTCCGAAAGGGGAGGGGACTGAAGCTTTCTTT. It encodes CASSPKGEGTEAFF.

The chain links TRBV13 to TRBJ2-1; 8 bases are shared with TRBD2. J gave up 5 bases and V 5 bases, and 11 bases lay outside the gene matches. This CDR3 contains 16 residues. Germline V gene sequence: CDR1 PRHDT, CDR2 FYEKMQ (reference sequence). The CDR3 DNA sequence: TGTGCCAGCAGCACTGCGGTCGGGAGGGAGAACAATGAGCAGTTCTTC. This codes for CASSTAVGRENNEQFF.

The V gene is TRBV6-1, the J gene TRBJ1-1, with D unclear. The CDR3 has 14 amino acids. V lost 2 bases and J 1 base, leaving 8 bases between the germline ends. Germline lookup yields CDR1 MNHNS and CDR2 SASEGT. This CDR3 is CASSENRKNTEAFF. In DNA, the CDR3 is TGTGCCAGCAGTGAAAACAGAAAGAACACTGAAGCTTTCTTT.

The chain is built from TRBV23-1 and TRBJ1-1; D is ambiguous. TRBV23-1 qualifies as an ORF whose function is uncertain. V was trimmed by 4 bases and J by 1 base, leaving 10 bases between them. This CDR3 is built from 14 residues. CDR3 nucleotides: TGCGCCAGCAGTCCCCCCGGTCCGAACACTGAAGCTTTCTTT. This translates into CASSPPGPNTEAFF.

The rearrangement uses TRBV5-4 and TRBJ2-5; TRBD2 aligns across 7 bases. The CDR3 extends over 14 amino acids. Losses at the gene ends were 3 bases for V and 4 bases for J; bases not matched to a gene: 6. Germline V CDR1 and CDR2: SGHNT, YYREEE (reference sequence). CDR3 in DNA: TGTGCCAGCAGCTCCGGACTAGTCGCAGAGACCCAGTACTTC. Protein: CASSSGLVAETQYF.

This clone was seen a single time. The chain combines TRBV7-9 with TRBJ2-5; no reliable D call. Trimming stripped 1 base from V and 4 bases from J, with 4 bases between. The CDR3 has 12 amino acids. Germline V CDR1 and CDR2: SEHNR, FQNEAQ (reference sequence). This CDR3 reads CASSLVVETQYF. Written as DNA, the CDR3 is TGTGCCAGCAGCTTAGTCGTAGAGACCCAGTACTTC.

The count of this clone is one. At one end the junction does not follow the germline gene, possibly because of a read error. V gene TRBV5-5 combines with J gene TRBJ2-5, with 11 bases matching TRBD2. Germline assignment: CDR1 SGHKS and CDR2 YYEKEE (reference sequence). This CDR3 comprises 18 residues. The CDR3 DNA is TGTGCCAGCAGCCCGCGGGAAACTAGCGGGAGCGCAGGTTCAGTCGGGCACTTC. Its protein is CASSPRETSGSAGSVGHF. The whole variable domain, remainder taken from reference TRBV5-5 and TRBJ2-5, is DAGVTQSPTHLIKTRGQQVTLRCSPISGHKSVSWYQQVLGQGPQFIFQYYEKEERGRGNFPDRFSARQFPNYSSELNVNALLLGDSALYLCASSPRETSGSAGSVGHFGPGTRLLVL.

In this sample, this clone turned up a few times. The rearrangement uses TRBV7-9 and TRBJ1-1; TRBD1 matches 8 bases. Losses at the gene ends were 4 bases for V and 8 bases for J; bases not matched to a gene: 6. The length of the CDR3 is 13 residues. From germline, CDR1 is SEHNR and CDR2 FQNEAQ (reference sequence). The DNA for the CDR3 is TGTGCCAGCAGCTCCGGACAGGGCCTCGAAGCTTTCTTT. Amino acids: CASSSGQGLEAFF.

V and J are TRBV29-1 and TRBJ2-1, with 9 bases lining up with TRBD2. V was pared by 5 bases and J by 3 bases, with 11 bases of the junction left unmatched. CDR3 length equals 16 residues. Germline CDR1 reads SQVTM; CDR2 reads ANQGSEA. CDR3 in DNA: TGCAGCGTTATGACAGGGAGACTAGCGGACTACAATGAGCAGTTCTTC. Translation gives CSVMTGRLADYNEQFF.